The T cell receptor beta chain under discussion was sequenced for a study of blood T cell repertoires in COVID-19. As for the study in general: Samples of COVID-19 (acute and convalescent) were obtained from the United States, Italy and Spain. Nucleic acid was either cDNA or gDNA, and it came from T cells, B-cell-depleted T cells, or PBMCs.

Germline V gives CDR1 MDHEN, CDR2 SYDVKM. The length of the CDR3 is 15 residues. V lost 2 bases and J lost 3, with 13 bases in between. Under the authors' procedure: Reference gene primer amplification yielded estimated nucleated cell counts. TCRdb keeps only in-frame clones here, not all; method: immunoSEQ multiplex PCR. The V and J calls and clone size are taken from that table; D and trimming were inferred from the DNA. The table includes approximately 160,000 clones, approximately 87% detected once. The source material was peripheral blood. This clonotype was obtained from a woman between 65 and 79 years old with acute or convalescent COVID-19. J is TRBJ1-1 and V is TRBV28; possible D gene TRBD1, 6 bases. Written as DNA, the CDR3 is TGTGCCAGCAGTTTACCTACGACAGGTGACACTGAAGCTTTCTTT. Translating it yields CASSLPTTGDTEAFF.